These 8 T cell receptor beta chains originate from one sample sequenced in a study of regulatory T cells in long-lasting Graves disease (TCRdb year 2021). The time point label of this sample denotes: newly diagnosed GD, antithyroid drugs for less than 3 months. For both TCR sequencing and RNA sequencing, RNA was extracted from PBMCs using TRIzol. Library preparation used multiplex PCR. Sequencing was carried out with an Illumina HiSeq 4000. To build TCR beta libraries, CDR3 regions were amplified by Arm-PCR using iRepertoire HTBI primers. TCRdb itself trimmed the public reads at Q25 with fastp, ran MiXCR and retained productive beta chains. Each record represents a unique CDR3 protein, reported with the most common genes and DNA among its rows. The sample includes around 230,000 distinct CDR3 sequences, with around 18% observed a single time. Clones ranked in the top ten supply around 20% of the sample.

The starting material was peripheral blood mononuclear cells (PBMCs), obtained at new diagnosis, from a patient treated with antithyroid drugs. The receptors come from a female donor with Graves disease.

To note about this clonotype: A junction end diverges from the germline sequence, so it may reflect a read error. V gene TRBV30 combines with J gene TRBJ2-1, with 11 positions matching TRBD2. Germline values: CDR1 GTSNPN, CDR2 SVGIG (reference sequence). The CDR3 sequence is 14 residues long. CDR3 in DNA: TGTGTCTGGAGTGTACTAGCGGGAGTTTCTGAGCAGTTCTTC. Its translation is CVWSVLAGVSEQFF.

The chain carries TRBV12-5 and TRBJ2-2, with TRBD2 matching over 7 bases. The CDR3 has 15 amino acids. J gave up 6 bases and V 3 bases, and 7 bases lay outside the gene matches. Germline loops: CDR1 LGHNT, CDR2 FRNRAP. CDR3 sequence reads: CASGFLTGRAGELFF. The CDR3 nucleotides are TGTGCTAGTGGTTTTCTGACTGGGAGGGCCGGGGAGCTGTTTTTT.

As for this clonotype: A much larger clone differs by one base, so this may be a read error. J is TRBJ2-5 and V is TRBV11-1; D remains unclear. Germline lookup yields CDR1 SGHAT and CDR2 FQDESV (reference sequence). The CDR3 is 13 amino acids. V lost 8 bases and J lost 2, with 12 bases in between. Written as DNA, the CDR3 is TGTGCCAGCGGCCATGCTGGACAAGAGACCCAGTACTTC. Translated: CASGHAGQETQYF. The variable domain in full, completed from reference TRBV11-1 and TRBJ2-5, reads EAEVAQSPRYKITEKSQAVAFWCDPISGHATLYWYRQILGQGPELLVQFQDESVVDDSQLPKDRFSAERLKGVDSTLKIQPAELGDSAMYLCASGHAGQETQYFGPGTRLLVL.

This clonotype was counted a few times. This chain uses TRBV14 with TRBJ2-1; D may be TRBD2 (6 bases). The V gene lost 1 base and the J gene lost 10 bases, with 11 bases spanning the gap. CDR1 is SGHDN and CDR2 is FVKESK in the germline V gene. The CDR3 spans 13 residues. Here the CDR3 DNA reads TGTGCCAGCAGCCAAGCCCCTGGGGGGGAGCAGTTCTTC. Encoded protein: CASSQAPGGEQFF.

In its sample, this clonotype was seen many times. V and J are TRBV6-5 and TRBJ2-7; D ambiguous. The CDR3 is 14 residues long. Deletions cut 4 bases from V and 3 bases from J, with 13 bases between. In germline, CDR1 is MNHEY, CDR2 SVGAGI. Here the CDR3 reads CASSFLTSVYEQYF. For the CDR3, the DNA is TGTGCCAGCAGTTTCCTGACATCTGTCTACGAGCAGTACTTC.

This clonotype was observed many times. This chain uses TRBV19 with TRBJ2-2, with 14 bases fitting TRBD2. The CDR3 runs to 17 residues. The V gene end was trimmed by 7 bases and the J gene end by 4 bases; junction bases not matched to a gene: 8. Looked up from germline, CDR1 is LNHDA and CDR2 is SQIVND (reference sequence). The CDR3 protein is CASTTSGRARGTGELFF. The CDR3 DNA follows: TGTGCCAGTACGACTAGCGGGAGGGCCCGGGGCACCGGGGAGCTGTTTTTT. The variable domain in full, completed from reference TRBV19 and TRBJ2-2, reads DGGITQSPKYLFRKEGQNVTLSCEQNLNHDAMYWYRQDPGQGLRLIYYSQIVNDFQKGDIAEGYSVSREKKESFPLTVTSAQKNPTAFYLCASTTSGRARGTGELFFGEGSRLTVL.

This clonotype occurred many times. The chain recombines TRBV24-1 with TRBJ1-1; TRBD1 matches 7 bases. The CDR3 runs to 12 residues. Germline trimming cut 7 bases from V and 5 bases from J; bases unmatched to any gene: 3. The V gene's germline CDR1 is KGHDR and CDR2 SFDVKD. Written as DNA, the CDR3 is TGTGCCACCAGGTCAGGGGGAACTGAAGCTTTCTTT. This gives the protein CATRSGGTEAFF.

This clonotype showed up many times. The chain couples TRBV29-1 to TRBJ2-3, with D perhaps matching TRBD1 (6 bases). The germline V gene encodes CDR1 SQVTM and CDR2 ANQGSEA. This CDR3 spans 16 amino acids. Trimming removed 0 bases from V and 0 bases from J, with 13 bases in between. The CDR3 bases are TGCAGCGTTGAAGATCGGACAGTAGCTAGCACAGATACGCAGTATTTT. It translates to CSVEDRTVASTDTQYF.